These T cell receptor beta chains were read from a single sample in a study of T cell responses to AZD1222 COVID-19 vaccine. Some clones are missing from TCRdb's copy, which holds only in-frame ones; the method was immunoSEQ multiplex PCR. The sample comprises about 190,000 clones, more than 80% of which are singletons, and approximately 4% rests with the top ten. The source material was peripheral blood, sampled 28 days after the second dose of the MenACWY control vaccine. The receptor set was obtained from an adult who received the MenACWY meningococcal vaccine as a control. The CDR3 runs from the conserved cysteine through the conserved F or W. A D gene is named only where the DNA matches it firmly.

j_gene: TRBJ2-3
d_gene: TRBD2
v_gene: TRBV7-3
CDR3aa: CASSLSGLAGGWDTQYF

j_gene: TRBJ2-1
d_gene: TRBD1
v_gene: TRBV6-5
CDR3aa: CASRRQGAGNEQFF

j_gene: TRBJ2-2
d_gene: -
v_gene: TRBV2
CDR3aa: CASSLRSGTGELFF

j_gene: TRBJ1-1
d_gene: -
v_gene: TRBV29-1
CDR3aa: CSVEVGRLNTEAFF

j_gene: TRBJ1-1
d_gene: -
v_gene: TRBV7-9
CDR3aa: CASVEGNTEAFF

j_gene: TRBJ2-7
d_gene: TRBD2
v_gene: TRBV27
CDR3aa: CASCTSGSYEQYF

j_gene: TRBJ2-3
d_gene: -
v_gene: TRBV19
CDR3aa: CASSIIGDTQYF

j_gene: TRBJ2-7
d_gene: -
v_gene: TRBV7-3
CDR3aa: CASSVGHGYSYEQYF

j_gene: TRBJ1-1
d_gene: -
v_gene: TRBV2
CDR3aa: CASSSKTANTEAFF

j_gene: TRBJ1-1
d_gene: TRBD1
v_gene: TRBV7-2
CDR3aa: CASSLTGTGFF

j_gene: TRBJ1-1
d_gene: -
v_gene: TRBV6-5
CDR3aa: CASNLAGAEAFF

j_gene: TRBJ2-4
d_gene: TRBD2
v_gene: TRBV7-9
CDR3aa: CASSSGGAYLNIQYF

j_gene: TRBJ2-5
d_gene: -
v_gene: TRBV7-2
CDR3aa: CASSLVQRPTETQYF

j_gene: TRBJ1-5
d_gene: TRBD1
v_gene: TRBV10-2
CDR3aa: CASSAAGTGGGEPQHF

j_gene: TRBJ2-3
d_gene: TRBD1
v_gene: TRBV7-9
CDR3aa: CASSQKDWDSPTDTQYF

j_gene: TRBJ2-7
d_gene: -
v_gene: TRBV7-2
CDR3aa: CASSLGGTSYEQYF

j_gene: TRBJ2-7
d_gene: -
v_gene: TRBV7-2
CDR3aa: CASSPRGASSYEQYF

j_gene: TRBJ2-7
d_gene: TRBD2
v_gene: TRBV5-6
CDR3aa: CASSLAGGGLALPYEQYF

j_gene: TRBJ1-6
d_gene: -
v_gene: TRBV6-4
CDR3aa: CASSVGAFSPLHF

j_gene: TRBJ2-1
d_gene: TRBD2
v_gene: TRBV11-2
CDR3aa: CASRAGGRNEQFF

j_gene: TRBJ2-1
d_gene: TRBD2
v_gene: TRBV7-2
CDR3aa: CASSPYPGLAGVAEQFF

j_gene: TRBJ2-1
d_gene: TRBD1
v_gene: TRBV10-1
CDR3aa: CASPARQGSYNEQFF

j_gene: TRBJ2-3
d_gene: -
v_gene: TRBV7-2
CDR3aa: CASSLGSGTQYF

j_gene: TRBJ2-1
d_gene: TRBD2
v_gene: TRBV15
CDR3aa: CATSRTTRRETANEQFF

j_gene: TRBJ1-5
d_gene: -
v_gene: TRBV19
CDR3aa: CASSHPGIQPQHF

j_gene: TRBJ1-1
d_gene: -
v_gene: TRBV5-8
CDR3aa: CASSQDWTEAFF

j_gene: TRBJ1-6
d_gene: TRBD1
v_gene: TRBV27
CDR3aa: CASSLGIPAGQGVLHSPLHF

j_gene: TRBJ2-7
d_gene: TRBD2
v_gene: TRBV30
CDR3aa: CAWKSDAGGREQYF

j_gene: TRBJ1-6
d_gene: -
v_gene: TRBV21-1
CDR3aa: CASSIGQGADSPLHF

j_gene: TRBJ2-6
d_gene: -
v_gene: TRBV30
CDR3aa: CAWSSDSGANVLTF

j_gene: TRBJ1-5
d_gene: -
v_gene: TRBV30
CDR3aa: CAWTGGTGQPQHF

j_gene: TRBJ2-5
d_gene: -
v_gene: TRBV7-8
CDR3aa: CASSHETQYF

j_gene: TRBJ2-7
d_gene: TRBD1
v_gene: TRBV7-9
CDR3aa: CASSLGFPDRDHEQYF

j_gene: TRBJ2-7
d_gene: TRBD2
v_gene: TRBV5-1
CDR3aa: CASSPGLVKGEQYF

j_gene: TRBJ2-6
d_gene: -
v_gene: TRBV15
CDR3aa: CATSLGSGANVLTF

j_gene: TRBJ2-1
d_gene: -
v_gene: TRBV6-2/TRBV6-3
CDR3aa: CASSYSGTLRNNEQFF

j_gene: TRBJ1-4
d_gene: -
v_gene: TRBV28
CDR3aa: CASSASTGADEKLFF

j_gene: TRBJ2-2
d_gene: TRBD2
v_gene: TRBV30
CDR3aa: CAWRPLAGVGTGELFF

j_gene: TRBJ1-6
d_gene: -
v_gene: TRBV27
CDR3aa: CASSFRADNSPLHF

j_gene: TRBJ1-3
d_gene: -
v_gene: TRBV12-3/TRBV12-4
CDR3aa: CASSLSGNTIYF

j_gene: TRBJ2-1
d_gene: TRBD2
v_gene: TRBV7-6
CDR3aa: CASSLLPSGRTYNEQFF

j_gene: TRBJ2-5
d_gene: TRBD2
v_gene: TRBV9
CDR3aa: CASSLLAGGQETQYF